This TCR beta chain was sequenced during a study of T cell changes during pregnancy in multiple sclerosis. Sequencing was performed with immunoSEQ multiplex PCR; in TCRdb, only in-frame clones are kept and a portion is missing. The data show some 80,000 clones, with about 94% seen just once and about 0.14% held by the top ten. Trimming cost V 7 bases and J 3 bases, with 22 bases left between them. Germline V gene lookup returns CDR1 LNHDA and CDR2 SQIVND (reference sequence). The CDR3 covers 17 residues. This TCR was recovered from a female donor with multiple sclerosis, enrolled in a pregnancy study. Sequenced material: CD4+ T cells from peripheral blood mononuclear cells, taken after pregnancy. The chain joins TRBV19 to TRBJ1-5; no clear D. The DNA for the CDR3 is TGTGCCAGTAACTCTCGAGGGAGCTCACACCTCAATCAGCCCCAGCATTTT. It translates to CASNSRGSSHLNQPQHF.